These T cell receptor beta chains were read from a single sample in a study of OX40 agonist ivuxolimab in advanced cancers. Clones were sequenced by immunoSEQ multiplex PCR, and TCRdb holds only the in-frame ones, with some missing. The sample records about 100,000 clones, 80% to 95% being singletons. Sequences were derived from CD4+ or CD8+ T cells sorted from blood, sampled in a trial of the OX40 agonist ivuxolimab. These receptors were taken from an adult with an advanced solid tumor such as melanoma, head and neck, liver or kidney cancer. CDR3s include the opening cysteine and the closing phenylalanine or tryptophan. The D gene is left open where the match is weak. Clone size appears in some rows only: once, few, many, or a class for an expanded clone.

j_call clone_size d_call v_call cdr3_nt cdr3_aa
TRBJ1-2 NA NA TRBV28 TGTGCCAGCTCCGCCGGGGGTGGGGGCTACACCTTC CASSAGGGGYTF
TRBJ2-7 NA TRBD1 TRBV20-1 TGCAGTGCCGGACAGGGGAACGAGCAGTACTTC CSAGQGNEQYF
TRBJ2-1 NA NA TRBV14 TGTGCCAGCAGCCAAGATAACCGTGGACTGGGCAGGGTGTTTTCCTACAATGAGCAGTTCTTC CASSQDNRGLGRVFSYNEQFF
TRBJ1-1 few NA TRBV18 TGTGCCAGCTCATCATTGCTGGGGGACACTGAAGCTTTCTTT CASSSLLGDTEAFF
TRBJ2-1 NA NA TRBV15 TGTGCCACCAGCAGAGGCAGGGAGCCTCACAATGAGCAGTTCTTC CATSRGREPHNEQFF
TRBJ2-5 NA TRBD1 TRBV18 TGTGCCAGCTCACTCGGACAGGAAGAGACCCAGTACTTC CASSLGQEETQYF
TRBJ2-7 NA TRBD2 TRBV28 TGTGCCAGCAGGCGAGGACTAGCGGTTTACGAGCAGTACTTC CASRRGLAVYEQYF
TRBJ2-7 NA NA TRBV5-1 TGCGCCAGCAGCCCATGGCAGGGAAGTAACGAGCAGTACTTC CASSPWQGSNEQYF
TRBJ1-4 NA NA TRBV25-1 TGTGCCAGCAGTGAAATTGGCACCCTGGGGGAAAAACTGTTTTTT CASSEIGTLGEKLFF
TRBJ1-1 NA NA TRBV5-1 TGCGCCAGCAAGAGGGACACTGAAGCTTTCTTT CASKRDTEAFF
TRBJ2-6 once TRBD1 TRBV19 TGTGCCAGTAGCCCGGCTCGGGACAGGGGTAGATCGGGGGCCAACGTCCTGACTTTC CASSPARDRGRSGANVLTF
TRBJ2-7 NA NA TRBV4-3 TGCGCCAGCAGCCAAGGCCCACTAGATTCCTACGAGCAGTACTTC CASSQGPLDSYEQYF
TRBJ2-1 NA TRBD1 TRBV7-9 TGTGCCAGCAGCCCGGACAGGCAAAACAATGAGCAGTTCTTC CASSPDRQNNEQFF
TRBJ2-4 NA TRBD1 TRBV7-8 TGTGCCAGCAGCTCGAAATCCGGGACAGGGGTTGCCAAAAACATTCAGTACTTC CASSSKSGTGVAKNIQYF
TRBJ2-3 NA NA TRBV6-5 TGTGCCAGCAGTTACTCGCTCCGTGGTATCAATACGCAGTATTTT CASSYSLRGINTQYF
TRBJ1-6 NA NA TRBV7-9 TGTGCCAGCAGCCTCAAGGGTGGGGGCTCCTATAATTCACCCCTCCACTTT CASSLKGGGSYNSPLHF
TRBJ2-5 NA TRBD2 TRBV28 TGTGCCAGCAGTTCCAGCGGGAGGCCGAAGACCCAGTACTTC CASSSSGRPKTQYF
TRBJ1-1 NA TRBD1 TRBV5-6 TGTGCCAGCAGCTCCCGGGACAGGGGACCTGAAGCTTTCTTT CASSSRDRGPEAFF
TRBJ1-1 NA NA TRBV28 TGTGCCAGCAGTCCACCTCAGGAGTTTAGAATGACTGAAGCTTTCTTT CASSPPQEFRMTEAFF
TRBJ2-5 NA NA TRBV4-3 TGCGCCAGCAGCCAATACGATCGGAGGGGGGAGACCCAGTACTTC CASSQYDRRGETQYF
TRBJ1-1 NA TRBD1 TRBV28 TGTGCCAGCAGCCGCGACAGGGTGCGGGCTTTCTTT CASSRDRVRAFF
TRBJ2-6 NA NA TRBV6-1 TGTGCGAGCAGTGTAGGACGGAGCTCTGGGGCCAACGTCCTGACTTTC CASSVGRSSGANVLTF
TRBJ2-3 once NA TRBV5-1 TGCGCCAGCAGCTTGTCGCCAGGGTTGGCAGATACGCAGTATTTT CASSLSPGLADTQYF
TRBJ2-6 NA NA TRBV7-3 TGTGCCAGCAGCTTAAGTAGGACTGGGGCCAACGTCCTGACTTTC CASSLSRTGANVLTF
TRBJ2-1 NA NA TRBV7-9 TGTGCCAGCAGCCCGGGCCTACTCACCGGCTCTGAGCAGTTCTTC CASSPGLLTGSEQFF
TRBJ2-1 NA TRBD2 TRBV5-1 TGCGCCAGCAGCTTGACTAGCGGGGTCTACAATGAGCAGTTCTTC CASSLTSGVYNEQFF
TRBJ2-1 NA TRBD2 TRBV7-9 TGTGCCAGCAGCTTAGATGGTGAAGGGAGGGATGAGCAGTTCTTC CASSLDGEGRDEQFF
TRBJ1-5 NA NA TRBV5-1 TGCGCCAGCAGCCCCTATCCCCTGGTGGGTAGCGATCAGCCCCAGCATTTT CASSPYPLVGSDQPQHF
TRBJ1-5 NA NA TRBV28 TGTGCCAGCAGTTTATTAACCGGGGAGGGTCAGCCCCAGCATTTT CASSLLTGEGQPQHF
TRBJ2-2 NA TRBD1 TRBV28 TGTGCCAGCAGAGGGCATACAGGGGGTCCTGGACGGGAGCTGTTTTTT CASRGHTGGPGRELFF
TRBJ2-5 NA NA TRBV7-3 TGTGCCAGCAGCCCTGGGGTCCAAGAGACCCAGTACTTC CASSPGVQETQYF
TRBJ2-1 NA TRBD2 TRBV6-1 TGTGCCAGCAGTGCTTCAGGACTAGCGGGAGTGCATGAGCAGTTCTTC CASSASGLAGVHEQFF
TRBJ2-5 few NA TRBV10-3 TGTGCCGCCTCCGAGCGTGAGACCCAGTACTTC CAASERETQYF
TRBJ1-2 few NA TRBV19 TGTGCCAGTAGTCATGAGGGTCAACGAGGAGGCTACACCTTC CASSHEGQRGGYTF
TRBJ1-5 NA NA TRBV7-2 TGTGCCAGCGGTCTGGGGGTCCATCAGCCCCAGCATTTT CASGLGVHQPQHF
TRBJ2-7 NA NA TRBV28 TGTGCCAGCAGCCCAGGAGACAGACTTTCCTACGAGCAGTACTTC CASSPGDRLSYEQYF
TRBJ1-4 NA NA TRBV18 TGTGCCAGCTCACCCGGGGGTAATGAAAAACTGTTTTTT CASSPGGNEKLFF
TRBJ2-7 NA NA TRBV20-1 TGCAGTGCTAGGACTCTAGCGGAGCAGTACTTC CSARTLAEQYF
TRBJ1-2 NA NA TRBV7-9 TGTGCCAGCAGCTTAACGGCAGGGGTTTATGGCTACACCTTC CASSLTAGVYGYTF
TRBJ2-6 NA NA TRBV6-6 TGTGCCATCACATCTGGGGCCAACGTCCTGACTTTC CAITSGANVLTF
TRBJ1-2 NA NA TRBV29-1 TGCAGCGTTGAAATGAGGGCTCAAGCTAACTATGGCTACACCTTC CSVEMRAQANYGYTF
TRBJ2-1 NA NA TRBV21-1 TGTGCCAGCACGGCTCGCGCCTACAATGAGCAGTTCTTC CASTARAYNEQFF